These T cell receptor beta chains were read from a single sample in a study of T cell clones after liver transplantation. Clones were read by immunoSEQ multiplex PCR, and TCRdb kept only the in-frame ones, dropping some. The data contain 70,000 to 95,000 clones, 70% to 90% of them seen just once; the ten biggest clones take up roughly 3%. Here the sequenced sample was CD4+ T cells from blood, taken at the 22-month timepoint. Receptor source: a human patient who received a liver transplant. The T cells may partly be graft donor cells. The CDR3 runs from the conserved cysteine through the conserved F or W. The D gene is left open where the match is weak. Only some rows state a clone size, as once, few, many or a class for expanded clones.

CDR3 protein,CDR3 DNA,V gene,J gene,D gene,clone size
CASSIITQRNQPQHF,TGTGCCAGTAGTATAATCACGCAGAGAAATCAGCCCCAGCATTTT,TRBV19,TRBJ1-5,.,.
CASSLKRTGGGETQYF,TGTGCCAGCAGCCTAAAGAGGACAGGGGGAGGAGAGACCCAGTACTTC,TRBV13,TRBJ2-5,TRBD1,.
CASSTGFTDTQYF,TGTGCCAGCAGCACAGGGTTTACAGATACGCAGTATTTT,TRBV27,TRBJ2-3,.,.
CASSPPGLAGGRHNEQFF,TGTGCCAGCAGTCCTCCGGGACTAGCGGGAGGGAGGCACAATGAGCAGTTCTTC,TRBV27,TRBJ2-1,TRBD2,.
CASSPHPDTREKLFF,TGTGCCAGCAGCCCTCACCCGGACACTCGTGAAAAACTGTTTTTT,TRBV11-3,TRBJ1-4,.,.
CASSSLDNEQFF,TGTGCCAGCAGCTCTCTAGACAATGAGCAGTTCTTC,TRBV7-3,TRBJ2-1,.,.
CASSASGTSGRAYNEQFF,TGTGCCAGCAGCGCCTCCGGGACTAGCGGGAGGGCCTACAATGAGCAGTTCTTC,TRBV9,TRBJ2-1,TRBD2,.
CASSPKQGARVQFF,TGTGCCAGCAGCCCAAAACAGGGGGCGCGTGTGCAGTTCTTC,TRBV7-8,TRBJ2-1,TRBD1,.
CASSFTNNRGGSPLHF,TGTGCCAGCAGCTTTACCAATAACAGGGGAGGTTCACCCCTCCACTTT,TRBV5-6,TRBJ1-6,TRBD1,.
CAISEPRQGKGYTF,TGTGCCATCAGTGAGCCCCGACAGGGTAAAGGCTACACCTTC,TRBV10-3,TRBJ1-2,TRBD1,once
CASSLGRGETQYF,TGTGCCAGCAGTTTAGGAAGGGGAGAGACCCAGTACTTC,TRBV28,TRBJ2-5,.,once
CASSPQTGKDEKLFF,TGTGCCAGCAGTCCACAGACAGGGAAGGATGAAAAACTGTTTTTT,TRBV6-6,TRBJ1-4,TRBD1,few
CASSLQGGFIDTQYF,TGTGCCAGCAGCTTACAGGGGGGCTTTATAGATACGCAGTATTTT,TRBV5-8,TRBJ2-3,TRBD1,.
CASSPPERYGYTF,TGTGCCAGCTCACCCCCCGAGCGCTATGGCTACACCTTC,TRBV18,TRBJ1-2,.,few
CASSLWAGQGKETQYF,TGTGCCAGCAGCTTGTGGGCGGGTCAAGGGAAAGAGACCCAGTACTTC,TRBV5-5,TRBJ2-5,.,.
CASSTFASTDTQYF,TGTGCCAGTAGCACCTTTGCAAGTACAGATACGCAGTATTTT,TRBV19,TRBJ2-3,.,once
CASSSLAGGRNEQFF,TGTGCCAGCAGTTCTCTAGCGGGAGGGCGCAATGAGCAGTTCTTC,TRBV28,TRBJ2-1,TRBD2,.
CASSWEINTEAFF,TGTGCCAGCAGCTGGGAAATTAACACTGAAGCTTTCTTT,TRBV5-4,TRBJ1-1,.,.
CASSDGQGNEQFF,TGTGCCAGCAGCGACGGACAGGGCAATGAGCAGTTCTTC,TRBV11-3,TRBJ2-1,TRBD1,.
CASSQAIGGETQYF,TGTGCCAGCAGCCAAGCCATAGGGGGAGAGACCCAGTACTTC,TRBV14,TRBJ2-5,.,.
CASSEVLGITRNYGYTF,TGCGCCAGCAGCGAAGTATTGGGGATCACTCGAAACTATGGCTACACCTTC,TRBV4-3,TRBJ1-2,.,once
CASSFGQGQETQYF,TGCGCCAGCAGCTTCGGACAGGGGCAAGAGACCCAGTACTTC,TRBV5-1,TRBJ2-5,TRBD1,.
CASSGAPSGANVLTF,TGTGCCAGTAGTGGAGCACCCTCTGGGGCCAACGTCCTGACTTTC,TRBV19,TRBJ2-6,.,.
CASSLGPSGSPYEQYF,TGTGCCAGCAGCTTAGGCCCTAGCGGGAGTCCCTACGAGCAGTACTTC,TRBV7-2,TRBJ2-7,TRBD2,medium-sized
CASSFEGAGLDTQYF,TGTGCCAGCAGCTTTGAGGGGGCAGGTTTAGATACGCAGTATTTT,TRBV7-2,TRBJ2-3,TRBD1,.
CASSPGGEGRIQETQYF,TGTGCCAGCAGCCCAGGGGGGGAAGGCCGAATCCAAGAGACCCAGTACTTC,TRBV5-4,TRBJ2-5,.,.
CATSRTGVVATF,TGTGCCACCAGCAGAACCGGGGTTGTTGCCACCTTC,TRBV15,TRBJ1-2,.,.
CASSFGDRYTGELFF,TGTGCCAGCAGTTTCGGGGACCGCTACACCGGGGAGCTGTTTTTT,TRBV27,TRBJ2-2,.,.
CASSFSGGRVDIQYF,TGTGCCAGCAGCTTCTCCGGAGGGAGGGTAGACATTCAGTACTTC,TRBV5-8,TRBJ2-4,TRBD2,.
CASSKREYYEQYF,TGTGCCAGCAGCAAGCGGGAGTACTACGAGCAGTACTTC,TRBV5-6,TRBJ2-7,TRBD2,few
CSVARGNTEAFF,TGCAGCGTTGCACGGGGTAACACTGAAGCTTTCTTT,TRBV29-1,TRBJ1-1,.,.
CASSLFGNSPLHF,TGTGCCAGCAGCTTATTCGGTAATTCACCCCTCCACTTT,TRBV7-9,TRBJ1-6,.,once
CASSQDLLNTGELFF,TGCGCCAGCAGCCAAGATTTGCTGAACACCGGGGAGCTGTTTTTT,TRBV4-3,TRBJ2-2,.,.
CASSVWKRGGPGELFF,TGTGCCAGCAGCGTATGGAAGCGGGGGGGCCCCGGGGAGCTGTTTTTT,TRBV9,TRBJ2-2,TRBD2,.
CSVGVSSETQYF,TGCAGCGTTGGTGTATCGTCGGAGACCCAGTACTTC,TRBV29-1,TRBJ2-5,.,.
CASSYSKTSGEETQYF,TGTGCCAGCAGTTACTCGAAGACTAGCGGGGAAGAGACCCAGTACTTC,TRBV6-5,TRBJ2-5,TRBD2,.
CASSLPRGGSFF,TGTGCCAGCAGTTTGCCCAGAGGTGGGTCGTTCTTC,TRBV2,TRBJ2-1,.,.
CASSKGTSGRAIHEQYF,TGTGCCAGCAGCAAAGGGACTAGCGGGAGGGCCATCCACGAGCAGTACTTC,TRBV7-2,TRBJ2-7,TRBD2,.
CASSNPGNSGNTIYF,TGTGCCAGCAGCAACCCGGGAAACTCTGGAAACACCATATATTTT,TRBV2,TRBJ1-3,.,.
CASRQGFNYGYTF,TGTGCCAGTAGACAGGGGTTTAACTATGGCTACACCTTC,TRBV19,TRBJ1-2,TRBD1,.
CASSSSGASYEQYF,TGTGCCAGTAGTTCTAGCGGGGCCTCCTACGAGCAGTACTTC,TRBV19,TRBJ2-7,TRBD2,.
CASGFGGAREQYF,TGTGCTAGTGGTTTCGGGGGGGCTCGGGAGCAGTACTTC,TRBV12-5,TRBJ2-7,TRBD2,many
CASSESGTGVTYEQYF,TGTGCCAGCAGTGAATCCGGGACAGGCGTGACCTACGAGCAGTACTTC,TRBV25-1,TRBJ2-7,TRBD1,.
CASSYRQGGHGGYTF,TGTGCCAGCAGTTACCGCCAGGGGGGACATGGTGGCTACACCTTC,TRBV6-6,TRBJ1-2,TRBD1,.
CASSLFSVLAGNTIYF,TGTGCCAGCAGCTTATTCTCAGTTCTGGCTGGAAACACCATATATTTT,TRBV7-2,TRBJ1-3,.,.
CASSLAGAGGVGEQFF,TGTGCCAGCAGCTTGGCCGGAGCGGGAGGGGTAGGTGAGCAGTTCTTC,TRBV5-4,TRBJ2-1,TRBD2,.
CASSRSSGGRGGYTF,TGTGCCAGCAGTCGTTCATCAGGGGGTCGAGGTGGCTACACCTTC,TRBV2,TRBJ1-2,TRBD1,.
CASSSNRAEEYF,TGTGCCAGCAGTTCTAACAGGGCGGAGGAGTACTTC,TRBV6-1,TRBJ2-7,.,.
CASSPGVLGELFF,TGTGCCAGCAGCCCTGGGGTACTCGGGGAGCTGTTTTTT,TRBV7-2,TRBJ2-2,.,.
CASSLISGELFF,TGTGCCAGCAGCTTAATCTCCGGGGAGCTGTTTTTT,TRBV5-6,TRBJ2-2,.,.
CASSEWTDNQPQHF,TGTGCCAGCAGTGAGTGGACAGACAATCAGCCCCAGCATTTT,TRBV2,TRBJ1-5,.,few
CASSPGTSGATGELFF,TGCGCCAGCAGCCCTGGGACTAGCGGTGCCACCGGGGAGCTGTTTTTT,TRBV5-1,TRBJ2-2,TRBD2,.
CASSPATGELFF,TGTGCCAGCAGCCCCGCCACCGGGGAGCTGTTTTTT,TRBV7-6,TRBJ2-2,.,.
CASSPGNSAEKLFF,TGTGCCAGCTCACCTGGGAACAGTGCGGAAAAACTGTTTTTT,TRBV18,TRBJ1-4,.,.
CASSSGTGVSEQFF,TGTGCCAGCAGCTCCGGGACAGGGGTTAGTGAGCAGTTCTTC,TRBV7-3,TRBJ2-1,TRBD1,.